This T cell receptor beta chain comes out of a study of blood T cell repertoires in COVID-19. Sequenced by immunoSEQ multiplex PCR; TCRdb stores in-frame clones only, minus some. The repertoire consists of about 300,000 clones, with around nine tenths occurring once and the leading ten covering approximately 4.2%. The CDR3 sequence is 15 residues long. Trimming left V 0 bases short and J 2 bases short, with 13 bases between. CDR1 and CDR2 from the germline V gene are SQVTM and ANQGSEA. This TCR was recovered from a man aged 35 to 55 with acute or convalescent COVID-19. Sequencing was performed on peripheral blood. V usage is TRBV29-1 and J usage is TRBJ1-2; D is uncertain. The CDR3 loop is CSVEDNDFFNYGYTF. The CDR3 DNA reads TGCAGCGTTGAAGATAATGACTTCTTCAACTATGGCTACACCTTC.